This TCR beta chain came from a study of blood T cell repertoires in COVID-19. Overall study: Some COVID-19 samples were acute and others convalescent; all came from the United States, Italy and Spain. Sources were T cells, B-cell-depleted T cells, or PBMCs; the material itself was cDNA or gDNA.

CDR3 length: 12 residues. V was trimmed by 4 bases and J by 0 bases, leaving 3 bases between them. Authors' analysis steps: From reference gene primer amplification, estimates of nucleated cell counts were derived. Data came from immunoSEQ multiplex PCR; TCRdb stores just in-frame clones and leaves some out. The V and J calls and clone size were taken over from that table, and D and trimming were inferred from the DNA. There are more than 95,000 clones in the sample; roughly 69% occur only once, and around 2% lies in the top ten. For this clone: This specimen includes other DNA sequences encoding the same CDR3.

Sequenced material: peripheral blood. The receptor was derived from a woman in her 70s with acute or convalescent COVID-19. The chain uses TRBV12-3 or TRBV12-4 and TRBJ1-2; D is uncertain. The chain's CDR3 is CASSSSNYGYTF. In DNA, the CDR3 is TGTGCCAGCAGTTCCTCTAACTATGGCTACACCTTC.